This T cell receptor (beta chain) came from a study of shared clonotypes between healthy human individuals. Study as a whole: Each donor's CD8 memory used one plate, CD8 naive two, each CD4 subset three.

Naive-designated CD8 cells lacked CD45RO, were positively enriched for CCR7, and omitted terminally differentiated effector memory CD45RA+ cells. About this clone: The antigen is undetermined.

V was pared by 2 bases and J by 6 bases, with 15 bases between. The germline V gene has CDR1 SGHRS and CDR2 YFSETQ. The CDR3 runs 14 residues. Points from the study as a whole: Measured sharing among donors was expected to vary with sequencing depth. When naive CD4 clonotypes were compared across a handful of donors, 4% to 6.5% were shared.

Using 200 ng DNA, approximately 30,000 T cell genomes, the sorted-subset replicate PCRs were run. Sequencing used immunoSEQ multiplex PCR; TCRdb keeps in-frame clones, though not all of them. The table shows about 2 million clones, with less than 95% occurring only once. This TCR was sampled from a man between 18 and 35 years old in good health. Sequenced sample: naive CD8+ T cells sorted from blood. V and J are TRBV5-1 and TRBJ2-7, with a possible D match to TRBD2 (5 bases). CDR3 DNA: TGCGCCAGCAGCTTTCTTCCTAGTGGAGGCGAGCAGTACTTC. This translates into CASSFLPSGGEQYF.